Each of the 7 T cell receptor beta chains below was sequenced from the same sample in a study of T cell responses to AZD1222 COVID-19 vaccine. Only in-frame clones appear in the TCRdb table, and some are missing; sequencing was by immunoSEQ multiplex PCR. The sample includes over 150,000 clones, around 90% of them seen just once. The source material was peripheral blood, sampled on day 0 of AZD1222 vaccination. The receptor set was obtained from an adult in good health.

The genes are TRBV15 and TRBJ2-5; no definite D call. CDR3 length: 15 amino acids. CDR1 LNHNV and CDR2 YYDKDF come from the germline V gene (reference sequence). V was shortened by 1 base and J by 3 bases, with 12 bases between the two germline ends. The CDR3 reads CATSRAGGREETQYF. CDR3 nucleotides: TGTGCCACCAGCAGAGCCGGTGGACGGGAAGAGACCCAGTACTTC.

This clone is a singleton in its sample. This chain links TRBV5-4 with TRBJ2-4, with 9 bases that match TRBD1. CDR1 is SGHNT, CDR2 YYREEE, per germline (reference sequence). V lost 4 bases, J lost 7 bases, and 6 bases stayed unmatched. The CDR3 runs to 14 residues. CDR3: CASSVGQGGNIQYF. The CDR3 coding sequence is TGTGCCAGCAGCGTGGGACAGGGTGGCAACATTCAGTACTTC.

This clone was counted only a few times. The chain employs TRBV7-2 and TRBJ1-1; TRBD1 is a possible D gene (5 bases). The CDR3 runs 15 residues. CDR1 and CDR2 (germline): SGHTA, FQGNSA. Trimming removed 3 bases at V and 4 bases at J, with 15 bases between. CDR3 bases: TGTGCCAGCAGCTTGGGTGCGGGGACGGGCACTGAAGCTTTCTTT. It encodes CASSLGAGTGTEAFF.

The sample holds one count of this clone. V gene TRBV6-5 combines with J gene TRBJ1-1; possibly TRBD1 for D (5 bases). In germline, CDR1 is MNHEY, CDR2 SVGAGI. The V end lost 6 bases, the J end lost 1 base, and 9 bases lay between the germline ends. The CDR3 covers 13 residues. CDR3: CASRPGGNTEAFF. Here the CDR3 DNA reads TGTGCCAGCAGACCTGGGGGGAACACTGAAGCTTTCTTT.

The sample holds one count of this clone. The J gene is TRBJ1-2, the V gene TRBV6-5; the match to TRBD1 covers 7 bases. The V gene's germline CDR1 is MNHEY and CDR2 SVGAGI. V trimming: 5 bases; J trimming: 6 bases; junction bases outside the gene matches: 3. The CDR3 sequence is 12 residues long. The CDR3 nucleotides are TGTGCCAGCAGTCCAACAGGGGATGGCTACACCTTC. Its protein product is CASSPTGDGYTF.

This clone was seen just once. The chain carries TRBV5-1 and TRBJ2-7; 10 bases line up with TRBD1. The CDR3 spans 16 residues. J gave up 2 bases and V 0 bases, and 5 bases lay outside the gene matches. Germline CDR1 is SGHRS and CDR2 is YFSETQ. For the CDR3, the DNA is TGCGCCAGCAGCTTGGCCGGGACAGGGGTTACCTACGAGCAGTACTTC. Translating it yields CASSLAGTGVTYEQYF.

The rearrangement links TRBV9 to TRBJ1-1, with a possible D match to TRBD1 (5 bases). The CDR3 loop spans 13 amino acids. Germline V lookup: CDR1 SGDLS, CDR2 YYNGEE. V was trimmed by 4 bases and J by 0 bases, leaving 7 bases between them. The CDR3 DNA reads as TGTGCCAGCAGCCGGGGGGTGAACACTGAAGCTTTCTTT. This sequence encodes CASSRGVNTEAFF.